This T cell receptor (beta chain) is drawn from a study of cytomegalovirus exposure and HLA in healthy donors. The PCR contained 60 Vbeta and 13 Jbeta primers. Generated by immunoSEQ multiplex PCR, the TCRdb table keeps only in-frame clones and is missing some. Of about 41,000 clones listed, around 85% are singletons. Germline V gives CDR1 MNHEY, CDR2 SMNVEV (reference sequence). The CDR3 is 14 amino acids. Trimming stripped 4 bases from V and 7 bases from J, with 16 bases between. This sequence was found in a man aged 45 to 65 in good health and CMV-seronegative. The sequencing sample was made of PBMCs. The chain is built from TRBV27 and TRBJ1-2; no firm D call. CDR3 residues: CASSSILNSGGYTF. CDR3 nucleotide sequence: TGTGCCAGCAGTTCCATCCTAAACAGCGGTGGCTACACCTTC.